What follows are 14 T cell receptor beta chains derived from one specimen sequenced in a study of blood T cell repertoires in COVID-19. Only in-frame clones appear in the TCRdb table, and some are missing; sequencing was by immunoSEQ multiplex PCR. The sample records 150,000 to 200,000 clones, around 90% being singletons. Sequencing was carried out using peripheral blood. All receptors come from a man aged 50 to 59 with acute or convalescent COVID-19.

The chain combines TRBV5-1 with TRBJ1-4, with 7 bases that match TRBD1. This CDR3 comprises 16 residues. V dropped 4 bases and J dropped 0; count of bases not matched to a gene: 6. In germline, CDR1 is SGHRS, CDR2 YFSETQ. As DNA, the CDR3 is TGCGCCAGCAGCATGACAGGGAGTACAACTAATGAAAAACTGTTTTTT. The encoded protein is CASSMTGSTTNEKLFF.

The chain links TRBV9 to TRBJ2-1; tentatively, D is TRBD2 (6 bases). The CDR3 runs to 16 residues. Trimming cost V 0 bases and J 4 bases, with 14 bases left between them. Germline loops: CDR1 SGDLS, CDR2 YYNGEE. The chain's CDR3 is CASSVEAGTVYNEQFF. The CDR3 region has the DNA TGTGCCAGCAGCGTAGAAGCAGGGACTGTTTACAATGAGCAGTTCTTC.

DNA for the CDR3: TGTGCCAGCAGCCCACATTACAGGGATTACTCACCCCTCCACTTT. Its translation: CASSPHYRDYSPLHF. The chain combines TRBV9 with TRBJ1-6; D might be TRBD1 (6 bases). V lost 4 bases and J lost 10, with 18 bases in between. This CDR3 has 15 amino acids. Germline CDR1 SGDLS, CDR2 YYNGEE.

This rearrangement joins TRBV5-1 to TRBJ1-1; D gene ambiguous. CDR3 length equals 14 residues. Germline CDR1 and CDR2: SGHRS and YFSETQ. V lost 0 bases, J lost 3 bases, and 9 bases lay in between. As DNA, the CDR3 is TGCGCCAGCAGCTTGGATGCGGCGGACACTGAAGCTTTCTTT. Its translation: CASSLDAADTEAFF.

The V call is TRBV7-9, the J call TRBJ1-2; 7 nucleotides match TRBD1. The CDR3 has 16 residues. CDR1 and CDR2 (germline): SEHNR, FQNEAQ (reference sequence). V shed 6 bases and J 3 bases; nucleotides not matched to a gene: 13. The CDR3 sequence is CASSTAKGAGDYGYTF. In DNA form, the CDR3 reads TGTGCCAGCAGTACAGCTAAGGGGGCTGGTGACTATGGCTACACCTTC. Based on the CDR3 plus reference TRBV7-9 and TRBJ1-2, the full variable domain is DTGVSQNPRHKITKRGQNVTFRCDPISEHNRLYWYRQTLGQGPEFLTYFQNEAQLEKSRLLSDRFSAERPKGSFSTLEIQRTEQGDSAMYLCASSTAKGAGDYGYTFGSGTRLTVV.

CDR3 nucleotide sequence: TGTGCCAGCTCACCACCTAACAGAGTCTACGAGCAGTACGTC. Translated, it gives CASSPPNRVYEQYV. The chain couples TRBV18 to TRBJ2-7; D uncertain. Between the trimmed V and J ends, which lost 0 bases and 3 bases, there was a span of 9 bases. The CDR3 totals 14 residues. Germline-derived CDR1 and CDR2 are KGHSH and LQKENI.

The chain employs TRBV19 and TRBJ1-2; unclear D gene. The CDR3 loop spans 14 amino acids. Germline CDR1 LNHDA, CDR2 SQIVND (reference sequence). The V end lost 3 bases, the J end lost 4 bases, and 12 bases lay between the germline ends. CDR3 DNA: TGTGCCAGTAGTATCACTCTAGGTGGCTATGGCTACACCTTC. It codes for CASSITLGGYGYTF.

V is TRBV19 and J is TRBJ1-4; tentatively, D is TRBD1 (6 bases). The CDR3 loop spans 14 amino acids. Germline CDR1 and CDR2: LNHDA and SQIVND (reference sequence). The V end was cut by 5 bases, the J end by 8 bases, with 15 bases between. CDR3 in DNA: TGTGCCAGTAGTCAAACAGGGTCGCGAGAAAAACTGTTTTTT. It specifies CASSQTGSREKLFF.

The chain recombines TRBV6-6 with TRBJ2-7; 16 positions match TRBD2. CDR3 size: 16 residues. Germline V gene lookup returns CDR1 MNHNY and CDR2 SVGAGI (reference sequence). Trimming cost V 4 bases and J 2 bases; bases outside gene matches: 2. The CDR3 bases are TGTGCCAGCAGTTTCGGGACTAGCGGGAGGGCCTACGAGCAGTACTTC. It is translated as CASSFGTSGRAYEQYF.

This rearrangement joins TRBV2 to TRBJ1-4; D is unresolved. The V end lost 6 bases, the J end lost 0 bases, and 8 bases lay between the germline ends. The CDR3 length is 14 residues. The germline CDR1 and CDR2 sequences are SNHLY and FYNNEI. CDR3 in amino acids: CASRWRPTNEKLFF. CDR3 bases: TGTGCCAGCAGGTGGAGGCCAACTAATGAAAAACTGTTTTTT. The full variable domain, with the rest looked up from reference TRBV2 and TRBJ1-4, is EPEVTQTPSHQVTQMGQEVILRCVPISNHLYFYWYRQILGQKVEFLVSFYNNEISEKSEIFDDQFSVERPDGSNFTLKIRSTKLEDSAMYFCASRWRPTNEKLFFGSGTQLSVL.

This clone was counted once. This sequence joins TRBV29-1 and TRBJ2-1, with TRBD1 matching over 10 bases. The CDR3 extends over 13 amino acids. V gave up 5 bases and J gave up 7 bases; unmatched junction bases: 5. Germline V CDR1 and CDR2: SQVTM, ANQGSEA. The CDR3 bases are TGCAGCGTTCGGGACAGGGGATTAAATGAGCAGTTCTTC. Protein sequence: CSVRDRGLNEQFF.

The chain joins TRBV28 to TRBJ1-1; 10 bases match TRBD1. The ends lost 3 bases at V and 7 bases at J; junction bases unmatched: 8. The CDR3 length is 15 residues. Germline V gene data show CDR1 as MDHEN and CDR2 as SYDVKM. CDR3 sequence (DNA): TGTGCCAGCAGTTTGTGGGGACAGGGGTACGATGAAGCTTTCTTT. Its translation is CASSLWGQGYDEAFF.

The gene calls are TRBV3-1 (or the pseudogene TRBV3-2) and TRBJ2-6; D is possibly TRBD1 (5 bases). The CDR3 covers 16 residues. V gave up 0 bases and J gave up 2 bases, with 8 bases separating them. Per the germline V gene, CDR1 is LGHDT and CDR2 is YNNKEL (reference sequence). The CDR3 coding sequence is TGTGCCAGCAGCCAAGATTTAGGGGCTGGGGCCAACGTCCTGACTTTC. Residues: CASSQDLGAGANVLTF.

The chain has TRBV29-1 and TRBJ2-7, with 7 bases matching TRBD2. V shed 8 bases and J 0 bases; nucleotides not matched to a gene: 7. This CDR3 is 13 amino acids long. Germline loops: CDR1 SQVTM, CDR2 ANQGSEA. In DNA form, the CDR3 reads TGCAGCACTTTAGTAGCGGGCTCCTACGAGCAGTACTTC. Its protein is CSTLVAGSYEQYF.